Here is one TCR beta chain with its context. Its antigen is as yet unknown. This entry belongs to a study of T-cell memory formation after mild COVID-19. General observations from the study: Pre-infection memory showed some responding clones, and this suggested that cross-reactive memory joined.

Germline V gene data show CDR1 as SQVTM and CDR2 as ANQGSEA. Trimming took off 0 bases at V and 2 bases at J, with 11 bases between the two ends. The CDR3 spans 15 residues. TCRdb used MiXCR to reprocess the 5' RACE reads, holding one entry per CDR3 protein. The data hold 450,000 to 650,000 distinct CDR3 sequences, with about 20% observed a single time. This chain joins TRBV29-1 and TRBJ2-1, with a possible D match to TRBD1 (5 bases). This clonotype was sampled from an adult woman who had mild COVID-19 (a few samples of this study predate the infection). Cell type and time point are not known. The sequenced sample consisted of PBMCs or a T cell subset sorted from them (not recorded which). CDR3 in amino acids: CSVEDQGRAYNEQFF. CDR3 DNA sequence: TGCAGCGTTGAAGATCAGGGCAGGGCCTACAATGAGCAGTTCTTC.